Below are 10 T cell receptor beta chains sequenced from a single sample in a study of CD8 T cells in Susac syndrome. Random-hexamer reverse transcription was applied to roughly 0.5 to 1 ug RNA. TCRdb called the immunoSEQ multiplex PCR reads again in MiXCR, with one record for every CDR3 protein. The repertoire holds 150,000 to 200,000 distinct CDR3 sequences, with 85% to 95% as singletons. Sequenced sample: CD4+ T cells from PBMCs. The source of these receptors is a human donor with Susac syndrome.

This clonotype was counted once. The V gene is TRBV5-1, the J gene TRBJ1-1; no definite D call. This CDR3 has 15 amino acids. CDR1 is SGHRS and CDR2 is YFSETQ in the germline V gene. V was clipped by 0 bases and J by 0 bases, with 9 bases between them. The CDR3 sequence: CASSLARGLNTEAFF. For the CDR3, the DNA is TGCGCCAGCAGCTTGGCCCGAGGGCTGAACACTGAAGCTTTCTTT.

J is TRBJ2-3 and V is TRBV12-3 or TRBV12-4, with 7 nucleotides matching TRBD2. With V trimmed by 4 bases and J by 4 bases, 2 bases remained unmatched. CDR3 length equals 13 residues. CDR3 loop: CASSYGRADTQYF. The DNA for the CDR3 is TGTGCCAGCAGTTATGGGAGGGCAGATACGCAGTATTTT.

The gene calls are TRBV5-6 and TRBJ2-5, with D unresolved. V was pared by 3 bases and J by 2 bases, with 14 bases between. CDR1 is SGHDT, CDR2 YYEEEE, per germline. This CDR3 has 15 residues. CDR3 protein: CASSWPAAGQETQYF. The CDR3 DNA sequence: TGTGCCAGCAGCTGGCCGGCGGCAGGTCAAGAGACCCAGTACTTC.

This rearrangement joins TRBV7-2 to TRBJ2-4; D gene unclear. Germline CDR1 reads SGHTA; CDR2 reads FQGNSA. The germline V and J ends were trimmed by 5 bases and 3 bases, with 17 bases remaining between them. The CDR3 consists of 16 residues. The CDR3 nucleotides are TGTGCCAGCAGCCCCCGGGTGTGGGAAGGCAAAAACATTCAGTACTTC. Amino acid sequence: CASSPRVWEGKNIQYF.

The J gene is TRBJ1-6, the V gene TRBV6-1; 12 nucleotides agree with TRBD1. Germline trimming cut 8 bases from V and 5 bases from J; bases unmatched to any gene: 7. The CDR3 covers 16 residues. Germline V gene data show CDR1 as MNHNS and CDR2 as SASEGT. CDR3 coding DNA: TGTGCCAGCCGAGTGGGACAGGGGGCAAATAATTCACCCCTCCACTTT. Its protein is CASRVGQGANNSPLHF.

The CDR3 region is CASSSSGGAGYNEQFF. CDR3 bases: TGTGCCAGCAGCTCTAGCGGGGGGGCCGGTTACAATGAGCAGTTCTTC. The chain uses TRBV3-1 and TRBJ2-1; TRBD2 aligns across 12 bases. Germline V lookup: CDR1 LGHDT, CDR2 YNNKEL (reference sequence). CDR3 length equals 16 residues. V trimming: 5 bases; J trimming: 4 bases; junction bases outside the gene matches: 6.

This sequence joins TRBV20-1 and TRBJ2-7; D unclear. V dropped 3 bases and J dropped 3 bases, with 12 bases sitting between them. The CDR3 contains 13 residues. Germline values: CDR1 DFQATT, CDR2 SNEGSKA (reference sequence). This chain's CDR3 is CSASRPPYYEQYF. CDR3 bases: TGCAGTGCTAGCCGGCCCCCCTACTACGAGCAGTACTTC.

The chain uses TRBV4-1 and TRBJ1-6; maybe TRBD1 (6 bases). Germline V gene data show CDR1 as MGHRA and CDR2 as YSYEKL. V was shortened by 1 base and J by 7 bases, with 14 bases between the two germline ends. CDR3 length: 16 residues. This chain's CDR3 is CASSQGRDNRNSPLHF. CDR3 nucleotide sequence: TGCGCCAGCAGCCAAGGCCGGGACAACCGAAATTCACCCCTCCACTTT.

The V call is TRBV10-3, the J call TRBJ2-4; perhaps TRBD1 as D (5 bases). The V gene's germline CDR1 is ENHRY and CDR2 SYGVKD. The CDR3 length is 14 residues. Trimming took off 11 bases at V and 0 bases at J, with 14 bases between the two ends. The chain's CDR3 is CAVRRGLAKNIQYF. CDR3 nucleotides: TGTGCCGTCCGAAGGGGCCTAGCCAAAAACATTCAGTACTTC.

The CDR3 nucleotides read TGTGCCAGCAGCCCCCAGACAGGGATCACTGAAGCTTTCTTT. This codes for CASSPQTGITEAFF. This chain joins TRBV4-2 and TRBJ1-1, with 7 bases lining up with TRBD1. V trimming: 4 bases; J trimming: 4 bases; junction bases outside the gene matches: 6. Germline lookup yields CDR1 LGHNA and CDR2 YNFKEQ. The CDR3 is 14 amino acids.